In this sample, the clone carrying this T cell receptor beta chain turned up many times. Its antigen is currently unknown. The conserved phenylalanine or tryptophan normally closing the CDR3 is absent here, so this likely arose from a read error. Because the CDR3's place on the DNA is in doubt, the DNA is left out and the CDR3 is given as listed by TCRdb. The sample belongs to a study of metastatic and nonmetastatic thyroid tumors. Turning to the study itself: A comparison of repertoires was made across blood and tumor or nodule tissue from malignant and benign thyroid patients. Overall study findings and caveats: Within blood and tumor, benign nodules reportedly had significantly lower TCR beta diversity than malignant thyroid tumors did.

Including both end residues, the CDR3 is 10 amino acids long. Germline V gene data show CDR1 as LGHDT and CDR2 as YNNKEL (reference sequence). Nobody among the patients had been given any treatment before thyroid surgery. In the authors' workflow: Construction of a distant-metastasis classifier for papillary thyroid cancer relied on CDR3 differences across clinicopathological groups. TCRdb re-analyzed the PCR reads through MiXCR. V and J calls and clone size were set by TCRdb, not the authors. Among 35,000 to 50,000 clones, approximately 19% were seen once, and the ten largest hold around 20%. This receptor was taken from a female donor with papillary thyroid cancer or a benign thyroid nodule (not recorded which). Some clones in this sample may be carry-over from other donors' samples. V gene TRBV3-1 combines with J gene TRBJ2-4; TRBD1, the table's D call, was not compared with the DNA. The sequenced sample was blood. The CDR3 loop is CASSQVSAAR.